One sample yielded the 12 T cell receptor beta chains listed below, sequenced in a study of blood T cell repertoires in COVID-19. Clones were read by immunoSEQ multiplex PCR, and TCRdb kept only the in-frame ones, dropping some. Of some 320,000 clones listed, 90% were seen once; the top ten hold roughly 2.5%. The sample comprised PBMCs or T cells enriched from blood (not recorded which). The receptor source for this set is a man aged 60 to 69 who had recovered from COVID-19.

V gene TRBV5-4 combines with J gene TRBJ2-5; 8 bases are shared with TRBD2. CDR3 length: 15 residues. J gave up 5 bases and V 3 bases, and 9 bases lay outside the gene matches. Germline CDR1 reads SGHNT; CDR2 reads YYREEE (reference sequence). In DNA form, the CDR3 reads TGTGCCAGCAGCTCGGCGGGGGGCTTGGGGGAGACCCAGTACTTC. It encodes CASSSAGGLGETQYF.

This chain links TRBV5-4 with TRBJ2-5, with 9 bases aligning to TRBD2. CDR1 and CDR2 from the germline V gene are SGHNT and YYREEE (reference sequence). After removal of 5 bases from V and 4 bases from J, the junction contained 6 bases not matched to a gene. The CDR3 sequence is 14 residues long. The CDR3 coding sequence is TGTGCCAGCAGGGCGGGGGGGTTCTTAGAGACCCAGTACTTC. Its translation is CASRAGGFLETQYF.

This chain links TRBV9 with TRBJ2-1; the D gene is possibly TRBD2 (6 bases). Trimming removed 1 base at V and 0 bases at J, with 11 bases between. This CDR3 is built from 16 residues. Germline-derived CDR1 and CDR2 are SGDLS and YYNGEE. CDR3: CASSVLSGGSYNEQFF. The CDR3 DNA reads as TGTGCCAGCAGCGTATTATCCGGGGGCTCCTACAATGAGCAGTTCTTC. The full variable domain, with the rest looked up from reference TRBV9 and TRBJ2-1, is DSGVTQTPKHLITATGQRVTLRCSPRSGDLSVYWYQQSLDQGLQFLIQYYNGEERAKGNILERFSAQQFPDLHSELNLSSLELGDSALYFCASSVLSGGSYNEQFFGPGTRLTVL.

As to this clone: The identical CDR3 is also encoded by other nucleotide sequences in the sample. The V call is TRBV7-9, the J call TRBJ2-1; D may be TRBD1 (5 bases). Trimming stripped 3 bases from V and 6 bases from J, with 6 bases between. Per the germline V gene, CDR1 is SEHNR and CDR2 is FQNEAQ (reference sequence). The CDR3 extends over 12 amino acids. The CDR3 sequence: CASSFTGNEQFF. As DNA, the CDR3 is TGTGCCAGCAGCTTTACAGGCAATGAGCAGTTCTTC.

The gene calls are TRBV10-2 and TRBJ2-2, with D uncertain. Germline CDR1 and CDR2: WSHSY and SAAADI. V lost 5 bases and J lost 1, with 8 bases in between. The CDR3 covers 14 residues. The CDR3 spells CASSPAGNTGELFF. The CDR3 DNA is TGCGCCAGCAGTCCGGCAGGGAACACCGGGGAGCTGTTTTTT.

The J gene is TRBJ1-2, the V gene TRBV5-6; 8 bases fit TRBD1. After removal of 1 base from V and 8 bases from J, the junction contained 7 bases not matched to a gene. CDR1 SGHDT and CDR2 YYEEEE come from the germline V gene. The CDR3 totals 14 residues. CDR3 amino acids: CASSLLDRVSGYTF. CDR3 DNA: TGTGCCAGCAGCTTGCTGGACAGGGTGTCGGGCTACACCTTC. The full variable domain, with the rest looked up from reference TRBV5-6 and TRBJ1-2, is DAGVTQSPTHLIKTRGQQVTLRCSPKSGHDTVSWYQQALGQGPQFIFQYYEEEERQRGNFPDRFSGHQFPNYSSELNVNALLLGDSALYLCASSLLDRVSGYTFGSGTRLTVV.

This chain connects TRBV4-1 to TRBJ2-7; 12 bases are a match to TRBD1. This CDR3 contains 16 residues. With V trimmed by 0 bases and J by 6 bases, 6 bases remained unmatched. CDR1 is MGHRA, CDR2 YSYEKL, per germline. The CDR3 nucleotides read TGCGCCAGCAGCCAAGATTGGGACAGGGGGCTCGGCGAGCAGTACTTC. Amino acid sequence: CASSQDWDRGLGEQYF.

This rearrangement joins TRBV24-1 to TRBJ2-7; 9 bases line up with TRBD1. Trimming removed 4 bases from V and 5 bases from J; junction bases left unmatched: 5. This CDR3 has 14 amino acids. Germline assignment: CDR1 KGHDR and CDR2 SFDVKD. The CDR3 DNA follows: TGTGCCACCAGTGACCCCGGGACAGGGAACGAGCAGTACTTC. Residues: CATSDPGTGNEQYF.

This chain uses TRBV10-3 with TRBJ1-2, with a tentative D call TRBD1 (5 bases). V was shortened by 2 bases and J by 3 bases, with 10 bases between the two germline ends. This CDR3 region has 14 residues. Germline values: CDR1 ENHRY, CDR2 SYGVKD. CDR3 sequence reads: CAISEHPRDYGYTF. CDR3 bases: TGTGCCATCAGTGAGCATCCCAGGGACTATGGCTACACCTTC.

The rearrangement joins TRBV7-9 to TRBJ2-5; tentative D call: TRBD2 (6 bases). The CDR3 sequence is 17 residues long. V lost 1 base to trimming and J lost 5 bases, with 20 bases between them. Germline-derived CDR1 and CDR2 are SEHNR and FQNEAQ (reference sequence). CDR3 loop: CASSLGLGQTEGETQYF. The DNA of the CDR3 is TGTGCCAGCAGCTTAGGGCTCGGACAAACGGAGGGGGAGACCCAGTACTTC.

This clone occurred once. The V and J genes are TRBV15 and TRBJ2-7; D might be TRBD2 (5 bases). The CDR3 extends over 15 amino acids. Germline V gene sequence: CDR1 LNHNV, CDR2 YYDKDF (reference sequence). Between the trimmed V and J ends, which lost 0 bases and 0 bases, there was a span of 9 bases. CDR3 amino acids: CATSRDLGSSYEQYF. CDR3 DNA: TGTGCCACCAGCAGAGATTTGGGGAGCTCCTACGAGCAGTACTTC.

This sequence joins TRBV10-3 and TRBJ2-1; 13 positions match TRBD2. Germline trimming cut 7 bases from V and 6 bases from J; bases unmatched to any gene: 3. This CDR3 is built from 14 residues. The germline gives CDR1 ENHRY, CDR2 SYGVKD. The CDR3 bases are TGTGCCATCAAACTAGCGGGGGGGGCCAATGAGCAGTTCTTC. This sequence encodes CAIKLAGGANEQFF.